One sample yielded the 31 T cell receptor beta chains listed below, sequenced in a study of T cell responses to AZD1222 COVID-19 vaccine. Assay used: immunoSEQ multiplex PCR; TCRdb lists only in-frame clones, some missing. The data contain 100,000 to 150,000 clones, about 88% of them singletons. Sequencing was performed on peripheral blood, taken on day 0 of AZD1222 vaccination. Source of these receptors: an adult in good health.

The chain combines TRBV3-1 (or the pseudogene TRBV3-2) with TRBJ2-7, with TRBD1 matching over 9 bases. The germline gives CDR1 LGHDT, CDR2 YNNKEL (reference sequence). Unmatched junction bases numbered 9, after V lost 3 bases and J lost 3 bases. CDR3 length: 16 residues. CDR3 nucleotides: TGTGCCAGCAGCCATAATCAACAGGGGGCGGGCTACGAGCAGTACTTC. Protein sequence: CASSHNQQGAGYEQYF.

The V gene is TRBV7-8, the J gene TRBJ2-1; 11 nucleotides line up with TRBD2. V lost 4 bases and J lost 6; bases outside the gene matches: 8. The CDR3 has 16 amino acids. Per the germline V gene, CDR1 is SGHVS and CDR2 is FQNEAQ. The CDR3 nucleotides are TGTGCCAGCAGCTCCTTCGGGCTAGCGGGAGGCAATGAGCAGTTCTTC. It specifies CASSSFGLAGGNEQFF.

CDR3: CASSLKFTGTGELFF. The CDR3 DNA reads TGTGCCAGCAGCCTTAAATTTACGGGGACCGGGGAGCTGTTTTTT. The chain uses TRBV5-4 and TRBJ2-2; tentative D call: TRBD2 (5 bases). The germline V and J ends were trimmed by 4 bases and 5 bases, with 15 bases remaining between them. Germline V CDR1 and CDR2: SGHNT, YYREEE (reference sequence). CDR3 length: 15 amino acids.

DNA for the CDR3: TGTGCCAGCAGTTTTGGACGAATGAACACTGAAGCTTTCTTT. Translation gives CASSFGRMNTEAFF. The rearrangement joins TRBV5-4 to TRBJ1-1; D gene unclear. The CDR3 is made up of 14 amino acids. Germline CDR1 SGHNT, CDR2 YYREEE (reference sequence). Trimming shortened V by 5 bases and J by 0 bases, and 11 bases separated the two germline ends.

Here the CDR3 DNA reads TGCGCCAGCAGCCCGGGCCTCACTAGCGGGAGAGACCACGAGCAGTACTTC. Encoded protein: CASSPGLTSGRDHEQYF. The J gene is TRBJ2-7, the V gene TRBV4-1, with 11 bases matching TRBD2. The length of the CDR3 is 17 residues. V lost 4 bases to trimming and J lost 5 bases; unmatched junction nucleotides: 13. The germline V gene has CDR1 MGHRA and CDR2 YSYEKL.

The V and J genes are TRBV9 and TRBJ1-5; TRBD1 might be the D (6 bases). This CDR3 comprises 16 residues. The germline gives CDR1 SGDLS, CDR2 YYNGEE. The ends were cut back, 0 bases at V and 7 bases at J, with 17 bases in the middle. CDR3 coding DNA: TGTGCCAGCAGCGTAGGGGTCGGGGGCCGGAGGCAGCCCCAGCATTTT. Residues: CASSVGVGGRRQPQHF.

V is TRBV2 and J is TRBJ1-2, with D hard to call. The germline V and J ends were trimmed by 0 bases and 5 bases, with 7 bases remaining between them. The CDR3 contains 13 residues. Per the germline V gene, CDR1 is SNHLY and CDR2 is FYNNEI. CDR3 sequence (DNA): TGTGCCAGCAGTGAAGCGCTAAGATATGGCTACACCTTC. Amino acids: CASSEALRYGYTF.

The chain joins TRBV10-3 to TRBJ1-2; D not resolved. V lost 5 bases, J lost 6 bases, and 13 bases lay in between. This CDR3 is 13 amino acids long. Per germline, CDR1 ENHRY and CDR2 SYGVKD. The CDR3 is CAISTSAGDGYTF. DNA for the CDR3: TGTGCCATCAGTACATCGGCCGGGGATGGCTACACCTTC.

V is TRBV5-1 and J is TRBJ1-4; 7 bases align to TRBD1. Germline V gene lookup returns CDR1 SGHRS and CDR2 YFSETQ. The V and J ends lost 4 bases and 8 bases, in that order; junction bases with no gene match: 8. The CDR3 runs 14 residues. Here the CDR3 reads CASSTGTAEEKLFF. The CDR3 coding sequence is TGCGCCAGCAGCACCGGGACAGCGGAGGAAAAACTGTTTTTT.

The chain is built from TRBV19 and TRBJ2-3; D not certain. Between the trimmed V and J ends, which lost 4 bases and 2 bases, there was a span of 1 base. CDR3 length: 11 amino acids. CDR1 LNHDA and CDR2 SQIVND come from the germline V gene (reference sequence). CDR3: CASSTTDTQYF. In DNA, the CDR3 is TGTGCCAGTAGTACCACAGATACGCAGTATTTT.

CDR3 protein: CASSFGGRSQETQYF. The CDR3 nucleotides read TGTGCCAGCAGCTTTGGCGGGAGGTCCCAAGAGACCCAGTACTTC. The chain couples TRBV5-4 to TRBJ2-5, with 8 bases identical to TRBD2. The CDR3 has 15 residues. Germline trimming cut 2 bases from V and 1 base from J; bases unmatched to any gene: 4. CDR1 is SGHNT, CDR2 YYREEE, per germline (reference sequence).

This chain links TRBV7-2 with TRBJ1-4; D is undetermined. CDR3 length: 15 residues. Trimming cost V 0 bases and J 8 bases, with 13 bases left between them. CDR1 is SGHTA and CDR2 is FQGNSA in the germline V gene. CDR3 amino acids: CASSLAGLNREKLFF. In nucleotides, the CDR3 is TGTGCCAGCAGCTTAGCGGGCCTGAATAGGGAAAAACTGTTTTTT.

The rearrangement joins TRBV7-3 to TRBJ1-2; 10 bases map to TRBD1. The CDR3 sequence is 14 residues long. V was pared by 3 bases and J by 7 bases, with 5 bases of the junction left unmatched. Per germline, CDR1 SGHTA and CDR2 FQGTGA. In DNA form, the CDR3 reads TGTGCCAGCAGCTTGACAGGGGGCGAGGCTGGCTACACCTTC. Translation: CASSLTGGEAGYTF.

J is TRBJ2-7 and V is TRBV5-3, with 7 bases matching TRBD1. TRBV5-3 has ORF status, its function being uncertain. CDR3 length: 14 residues. With V trimmed by 3 bases and J by 3 bases, 6 bases remained unmatched. The CDR3 DNA reads TGTGCCAGAAGCTGGGGACAGACCCTCTACGAGCAGTACTTC. This gives the protein CARSWGQTLYEQYF.

The chain is built from TRBV2 and TRBJ2-7; 13 bases agree with TRBD2. Germline values: CDR1 SNHLY, CDR2 FYNNEI. Trimming took 0 bases from V and 3 from J; bases not matched to a gene: 14. This CDR3 comprises 20 residues. The CDR3 coding sequence is TGTGCCAGCAGTGAAGCGCGGGGAGGGACTAGCGGGAACCAGTACTACGAGCAGTACTTC. Translating gives CASSEARGGTSGNQYYEQYF.

The rearrangement uses TRBV5-6 and TRBJ1-2; 7 bases align to TRBD1. The CDR3 runs to 14 residues. CDR1 is SGHDT and CDR2 is YYEEEE in the germline V gene. V was clipped by 5 bases and J by 2 bases; unmatched bases: 6. The CDR3 region is CASSEQGINYGYTF. The CDR3 bases are TGTGCCAGCAGTGAACAGGGGATAAACTATGGCTACACCTTC.

This sequence joins TRBV5-8 and TRBJ2-7; tentatively, D is TRBD1 or TRBD2 (6 bases each). Per the germline V gene, CDR1 is SGHTS and CDR2 is YDEGEE. The CDR3 has 15 residues. V dropped 2 bases and J dropped 2 bases, with 14 bases sitting between them. The CDR3 is CASSLQGGLPYEQYF. CDR3 nucleotides: TGTGCCAGCAGCTTACAAGGGGGGCTTCCCTACGAGCAGTACTTC.

This chain uses TRBV24-1 with TRBJ1-2, with 8 bases identical to TRBD1. The CDR3 loop spans 14 amino acids. J gave up 7 bases and V 2 bases, and 5 bases lay outside the gene matches. Looked up from germline, CDR1 is KGHDR and CDR2 is SFDVKD. In DNA, the CDR3 is TGTGCCACCAGTGATTCAGACAGGGGCGGTGGCTACACCTTC. Its protein product is CATSDSDRGGGYTF.

The chain couples TRBV4-3 to TRBJ2-1; D remains ambiguous. Trimming took off 0 bases at V and 3 bases at J, with 9 bases between the two ends. This CDR3 has 15 residues. CDR1 LGHNA and CDR2 YSLEER come from the germline V gene. Written as DNA, the CDR3 is TGCGCCAGCAGCCAAGAAACACGCATCTACAATGAGCAGTTCTTC. Protein sequence: CASSQETRIYNEQFF.

The gene calls are TRBV18 and TRBJ1-3; 8 nucleotides agree with TRBD1. The CDR3 is 16 residues long. V lost 2 bases, J lost 3 bases, and 6 bases stayed unmatched. Germline V gene data show CDR1 as KGHSH and CDR2 as LQKENI. The CDR3 nucleotides are TGTGCCAGCTCACCAATAATGGACAGGGATGGAAACACCATATATTTT. It yields the protein CASSPIMDRDGNTIYF.

The rearrangement links TRBV18 to TRBJ1-5; D is perhaps TRBD1 (6 bases). The CDR3 sequence is 19 residues long. Germline V gene data show CDR1 as KGHSH and CDR2 as LQKENI. Trimming removed 6 bases from V and 4 bases from J, with 28 bases in between. CDR3 nucleotide sequence: TGTGCCAGCTCCCCTCTTTCGGGGGGCTCCCTTTCTGGGAATCAGCCCCAGCATTTT. Protein sequence: CASSPLSGGSLSGNQPQHF.

The chain uses TRBV7-9 and TRBJ2-7, with TRBD1 matching 9 bases. CDR1 SEHNR and CDR2 FQNEAQ come from the germline V gene (reference sequence). The ends lost 5 bases at V and 7 bases at J; junction bases unmatched: 6. This CDR3 comprises 13 residues. This CDR3 is CASSRGQGREQYF. CDR3 DNA sequence: TGTGCCAGCAGCCGGGGACAGGGACGGGAGCAGTACTTC.

This rearrangement joins TRBV9 to TRBJ1-3; D not resolved. Deletions cut 0 bases from V and 2 bases from J, with 9 bases between. This CDR3 has 15 amino acids. Germline-derived CDR1 and CDR2 are SGDLS and YYNGEE. The chain's CDR3 is CASSVDQNPGNTIYF. DNA for the CDR3: TGTGCCAGCAGCGTAGACCAAAACCCTGGAAACACCATATATTTT.

This sequence joins TRBV7-8 and TRBJ2-7; 9 bases are a match to TRBD1. Looked up from germline, CDR1 is SGHVS and CDR2 is FQNEAQ. J was trimmed by 6 bases and V by 5 bases; bases with no gene match: 8. The CDR3 loop spans 14 amino acids. The DNA of the CDR3 is TGTGCCAGCAGCCGACTACAGGGGGCAAGCGAGCAGTACTTC. Translated: CASSRLQGASEQYF. The whole variable domain, remainder taken from reference TRBV7-8 and TRBJ2-7, is GAGVSQSPRYKVAKRGQDVALRCDPISGHVSLFWYQQALGQGPEFLTYFQNEAQLDKSGLPSDRFFAERPEGSVSTLKIQRTQQEDSAVYLCASSRLQGASEQYFGPGTRLTVT.

The chain is built from TRBV27 and TRBJ1-1; D perhaps matches TRBD1 (5 bases). Trimming pared 6 bases from V and 4 bases from J, leaving 15 bases between. Germline assignment: CDR1 MNHEY and CDR2 SMNVEV (reference sequence). The length of the CDR3 is 14 residues. CDR3 loop: CASSWGRGATEAFF. The CDR3 DNA follows: TGTGCCAGCAGCTGGGGTAGGGGTGCCACTGAAGCTTTCTTT.

A remark on this clone: The same CDR3 arises from other DNA sequences in this sample as well. The chain recombines TRBV7-9 with TRBJ1-5; tentatively, D is TRBD1 (5 bases). The CDR3 spans 15 residues. Germline values: CDR1 SEHNR, CDR2 FQNEAQ (reference sequence). V lost 0 bases and J 1 base, leaving 7 bases between the germline ends. The CDR3: CASSLAGGSNQPQHF. The DNA for the CDR3 is TGTGCCAGCAGCTTAGCGGGGGGAAGCAATCAGCCCCAGCATTTT. Combining the CDR3 with reference TRBV7-9 and TRBJ1-5 gives the whole variable domain DTGVSQNPRHKITKRGQNVTFRCDPISEHNRLYWYRQTLGQGPEFLTYFQNEAQLEKSRLLSDRFSAERPKGSFSTLEIQRTEQGDSAMYLCASSLAGGSNQPQHFGDGTRLSIL.

Only one count was recorded for this clone. The V call is TRBV10-3, the J call TRBJ2-7; TRBD1 agrees at 12 bases. The CDR3 runs to 16 residues. J gave up 3 bases and V 5 bases, and 8 bases lay outside the gene matches. Germline V gives CDR1 ENHRY, CDR2 SYGVKD. In DNA, the CDR3 is TGTGCCATCAGTAAGGGGGGGACAGGGGGCGACTACGAGCAGTACTTC. Its protein is CAISKGGTGGDYEQYF.

This clone was counted a single time. The genes are TRBV27 and TRBJ1-2; 11 positions agree with TRBD1. The junction had 5 bases not matched to a gene; V was cut back by 4 bases and J by 7 bases. Germline assignment: CDR1 MNHEY and CDR2 SMNVEV (reference sequence). This CDR3 is built from 14 residues. The CDR3 DNA follows: TGTGCCAGCAGTTGGGACAGGGGGGGACGTGGCTACACCTTC. This gives the protein CASSWDRGGRGYTF.

This clone was seen once. The chain carries TRBV5-1 and TRBJ1-5; 10 bases are a match to TRBD1. Germline V gives CDR1 SGHRS, CDR2 YFSETQ. J gave up 7 bases and V 0 bases, and 1 base lay outside the gene matches. The CDR3 runs to 14 residues. The CDR3 region is CASSLGDRGQPQHF. CDR3 coding DNA: TGCGCCAGCAGCTTGGGGGACAGGGGCCAGCCCCAGCATTTT.

The chain carries TRBV18 and TRBJ2-1; 14 nucleotides match TRBD2. The J segment lost 5 bases and the V segment lost 1 base, leaving 19 bases of the junction unmatched. The CDR3 loop spans 22 amino acids. CDR1 and CDR2 from the germline V gene are KGHSH and LQKENI. In DNA, the CDR3 is TGTGCCAGCTCACCACTCTCGGGATCCGGGACTAGCGGGAGAGGGGGACACAATGAGCAGTTCTTC. Protein product: CASSPLSGSGTSGRGGHNEQFF.

The rearrangement uses TRBV3-1 (or the pseudogene TRBV3-2) and TRBJ2-5, with 8 bases that match TRBD2. In germline, CDR1 is LGHDT, CDR2 YNNKEL (reference sequence). V trimming: 5 bases; J trimming: 4 bases; junction bases outside the gene matches: 12. The CDR3 is 16 amino acids. CDR3 in amino acids: CASSLSRGGSRETQYF. The CDR3 nucleotides are TGTGCCAGCAGCTTATCCCGGGGGGGCAGTCGAGAGACCCAGTACTTC.